This is a list of T cell receptor beta chains from one sample in a study of cytomegalovirus exposure and HLA in healthy donors. Assay: immunoSEQ multiplex PCR; the TCRdb copy retains only in-frame clones and omits some. This sample has over 100,000 clones, with around nine tenths found just once. The sample taken for sequencing was PBMCs. All receptors derive from a young woman in good health and CMV-seronegative. Both conserved end residues are part of each CDR3. Some rows mark clone size as missing; the rest say once, few, many or name a class of expanded clone.

len	v_gene	j_gene	abundance	CDR3aa
15	TRBV14	TRBJ2-3	.	CASSDQLARGDTQYF
13	TRBV7-9	TRBJ1-2	.	CATGDGGGYGYTF
13	TRBV6-1	TRBJ2-7	.	CASNLNSAYEQYF
16	TRBV21-1	TRBJ2-2	.	CASSRRVRVDTGELFF
14	TRBV7-9	TRBJ2-1	.	CASSSQTSFDEQFF
14	TRBV5-5	TRBJ2-5	.	CASSLAKGEETQYF
14	TRBV9	TRBJ1-5	.	CASSTGTGDQPQHF
15	TRBV9	TRBJ1-2	.	CASSGHGTVGYGYTF
15	TRBV7-7	TRBJ2-5	.	CASSPSGGAQETQYF
15	TRBV6-1	TRBJ1-2	.	CASSGSWGTDYGYTF
15	TRBV5-1	TRBJ2-5	.	CASSLGAGIQETQYF
18	TRBV5-1	TRBJ2-1	.	CASSWELAGSSSYNEQFF
13	TRBV2	TRBJ2-1	.	CASSAGDGNEQFF
16	TRBV6-6	TRBJ1-4	.	CASSYANRGTNEKLFF
16	TRBV6-6	TRBJ2-3	.	CASSYSEFGEGDTQYF
13	TRBV27	TRBJ2-7	.	CASSWGRVYEQYF
13	TRBV19	TRBJ1-1	.	CASSRQGNTEAFF
17	TRBV27	TRBJ1-2	.	CASSLSFSAGKIYGYTF
13	TRBV27	TRBJ2-1	.	CASSLGGLNEQFF
15	TRBV6-4	TRBJ2-3	.	CASSVGSSGADTQYF
16	TRBV2	TRBJ1-1	.	CASRDDRAPQFTEAFF
14	TRBV15	TRBJ1-2	.	CATSETSGSDGYTF
14	TRBV5-4	TRBJ2-2	medium-sized	CASSWGTGAGELFF
13	TRBV30	TRBJ1-1	few	CAWSLRGQWEAFF
12	TRBV28	TRBJ1-4	.	CASSFRGEKLFF
16	TRBV7-9	TRBJ2-1	.	CASSLGTSGRGNEQFF
13	TRBV5-6	TRBJ1-1	.	CASSLGGYQGAFF
13	TRBV30	TRBJ1-2	few	CAWSGDRVGGYTF
14	TRBV16	TRBJ2-7	.	CASSLTGVSYEQYF
14	TRBV2	TRBJ2-5	.	CASSGSGRKETQYF
14	TRBV10-2	TRBJ2-1	.	CASSPSGRANEQFF
16	TRBV13	TRBJ2-7	.	CASSSDWTTGPYEQYF
18	TRBV19	TRBJ2-2	.	CASSIGGGVIRDTGELFF
14	TRBV5-1	TRBJ2-7	.	CASSLQGASYEQYF
17	TRBV30	TRBJ2-5	.	CAWSAYVKGQGYETQYF
14	TRBV25-1	TRBJ2-5	.	CASSQAGGLETQYF